The rows below give T cell receptor beta chains drawn from one sample of a study of CD4 and CD8 cells across lung adenocarcinoma regions. TCRdb called the PCR reads again in MiXCR, with one record for every CDR3 protein. This table has 25,000 or so distinct CDR3 sequences, approximately 52% appearing once. Specimen: CD4+ T cells from the center of a lung tumor. Every receptor here comes from a male donor with lung adenocarcinoma. The CD4 and CD8 labels of this study may be unreliable. Each CDR3 is given with its conserved first and last residue. D genes are given only for firm matches. The listing skips clone size in some rows; elsewhere it reads once, few, many or a size class.

J: TRBJ2-7; size: many; D: TRBD2; V: TRBV6-5; CDR3: CASKESVVRGGLAGGEQYF; DNA: TGTGCCAGCAAGGAGTCGGTGGTTCGTGGGGGACTAGCGGGAGGCGAGCAGTACTTC
J: TRBJ2-4; size: NA; D: NA; V: TRBV10-1; CDR3: CATGLWAKNMQYF; DNA: TGCGCCACGGGTCTGTGGGCAAAAAACATGCAGTATTTC
J: TRBJ2-1; size: medium-sized; D: TRBD2; V: TRBV6-1; CDR3: CASRPGALAGDNEQFF; DNA: TGTGCCAGCAGACCTGGGGCTTTAGCGGGAGACAATGAGCAGTTCTTC
J: TRBJ2-2; size: NA; D: NA; V: TRBV6-1; CDR3: CASRLQAVSTDTLFF; DNA: TGTGCCAGCAGACTCCAGGCTGTAAGCACCGATACGCTGTTTTTT
J: TRBJ2-3; size: NA; D: NA; V: TRBV27; CDR3: CASSLLGVLSTDMQYF; DNA: TGTGCCAGCAGTTTATTGGGGGTACTTAGCACAGATATGCAGTATTTC
J: TRBJ1-1; size: NA; D: NA; V: TRBV4-1; CDR3: CASSQETDMNTEAFF; DNA: TGCGCCAGCAGCCAAGAGACAGACATGAACACTGAAGCTTTCTTT
J: TRBJ2-3; size: NA; D: NA; V: TRBV27; CDR3: CASSPGRLPSAKNIQYF; DNA: TGTGCCAGCAGTCCTGGCCGACTGCCGTCAGCCAAAAACATTCAGTATTTT
J: TRBJ1-5; size: many; D: NA; V: TRBV6-1; CDR3: CASSRTGGSNSNQPQHF; DNA: TGTGCCAGCAGTCGCACGGGGGGCTCTAATAGCAATCAGCCCCAGCATTTT
J: TRBJ1-5; size: few; D: TRBD1; V: TRBV12-3/TRBV12-4; CDR3: CASSRTGYQPQHF; DNA: TGTGCCAGCAGTCGGACAGGGTATCAGCCCCAGCATTTT
J: TRBJ2-1; size: NA; D: NA; V: TRBV7-6; CDR3: CASSLAAVVGEQFF; DNA: TGTGCCAGCAGCTTAGCGGCGGTGGTCGGAGAGCAGTTCTTC
J: TRBJ2-2; size: NA; D: NA; V: TRBV5-1; CDR3: CASSFGQAEPGELFF; DNA: TGCGCCAGCAGCTTTGGCCAGGCCGAGCCCGGGGAGCTGTTTTTT
J: TRBJ2-7; size: few; D: TRBD2; V: TRBV27; CDR3: CASSGLAGYEQYF; DNA: TGTGCCAGCAGTGGGCTAGCGGGGTACGAGCAGTACTTC
J: TRBJ2-7; size: NA; D: TRBD2; V: TRBV6-1; CDR3: CASSPYLAGQYEQYF; DNA: TGTGCCAGCAGTCCCTATCTAGCGGGACAATACGAGCAGTACTTC
J: TRBJ2-2; size: NA; D: NA; V: TRBV27; CDR3: CASSSGLGAGELFF; DNA: TGTGCCAGCAGTTCGGGCCTCGGGGCCGGGGAGCTGTTTTTT
J: TRBJ2-7; size: many; D: TRBD1; V: TRBV6-2/TRBV6-3; CDR3: CASTIRQGAYEQYF; DNA: TGTGCCAGCACCATTAGACAGGGGGCCTACGAGCAGTACTTC
J: TRBJ2-3; size: NA; D: NA; V: TRBV6-1; CDR3: CAAGEAGGDPDTQYF; DNA: TGTGCTGCGGGTGAAGCGGGCGGTGACCCAGATACGCAGTATTTC
J: TRBJ2-1; size: once; D: NA; V: TRBV6-5; CDR3: CASSYSGPAGEDAQFF; DNA: TGTGCCAGCAGTTACTCGGGGCCTGCGGGCGAGGATGCGCAGTTCTTC
J: TRBJ2-7; size: many; D: NA; V: TRBV10-3; CDR3: CAISEPERGTSTYEQYF; DNA: TGTGCCATCAGTGAGCCAGAACGGGGGACGTCGACCTACGAGCAGTACTTC
J: TRBJ2-1; size: NA; D: TRBD2; V: TRBV12-3/TRBV12-4; CDR3: CASSFSGGKGSEQFF; DNA: TGTGCCAGCAGTTTTAGCGGGGGGAAGGGTTCGGAGCAGTTCTTC
J: TRBJ2-5; size: NA; D: NA; V: TRBV4-2; CDR3: CASRGDGGRAPETQYF; DNA: TGTGCCAGCAGGGGAGACGGGGGCCGCGCCCCAGAGACCCAGTACTTC
J: TRBJ2-1; size: NA; D: TRBD2; V: TRBV27; CDR3: CASSFERGTSGRGEQFF; DNA: TGTGCCAGCAGTTTCGAACGTGGGACTAGCGGGAGAGGTGAGCAGTTCTTC
J: TRBJ2-3; size: NA; D: NA; V: TRBV6-1; CDR3: CASSAKGLGPKDIQYF; DNA: TGTGCCAGCAGTGCTAAGGGGCTGGGACCCAAAGATATTCAGTATTTT
J: TRBJ2-7; size: NA; D: TRBD2; V: TRBV12-3/TRBV12-4; CDR3: CASSPELAGVLSSYEQYF; DNA: TGTGCCAGCAGCCCCGAATTAGCGGGAGTGCTGAGCTCCTACGAGCAGTACTTC
J: TRBJ2-7; size: few; D: TRBD1; V: TRBV6-5; CDR3: CASSLTGQGADEQYF; DNA: TGTGCCAGCAGCCTCACGGGACAGGGGGCCGACGAGCAGTACTTC
J: TRBJ2-3; size: many; D: NA; V: TRBV12-3/TRBV12-4; CDR3: CASSLLTSIDTQYF; DNA: TGTGCCAGCAGTTTATTGACTAGTATCGATACGCAGTATTTT
J: TRBJ2-7; size: NA; D: TRBD2; V: TRBV11-2; CDR3: CASSFLPGGETSGRTYEQYF; DNA: TGTGCCAGCAGTTTTTTGCCCGGGGGGGAAACTAGCGGGAGGACCTACGAGCAGTACTTC
J: TRBJ2-7; size: NA; D: TRBD1; V: TRBV6-1; CDR3: CASKRQGATFTPDTQYF; DNA: TGTGCCAGCAAGAGACAGGGGGCGACCTTTACCCCAGATACGCAGTACTTC
J: TRBJ2-2; size: NA; D: TRBD1; V: TRBV6-5; CDR3: CASRLQSGITGEQFF; DNA: TGTGCCAGCAGACTCCAGTCCGGAATTACAGGGGAGCAGTTTTTT
J: TRBJ2-5; size: NA; D: NA; V: TRBV5-1; CDR3: CASSVGLGGRDKETQYF; DNA: TGCGCCAGCAGCGTGGGTCTTGGGGGCCGGGACAAAGAGACCCAGTACTTC
J: TRBJ2-3; size: once; D: NA; V: TRBV29-1; CDR3: CSVRGESDTQYF; DNA: TGCAGCGTTCGCGGGGAGTCGGATACGCAGTATTTC
J: TRBJ2-3; size: NA; D: TRBD1; V: TRBV6-1; CDR3: CASIFRGSTGEQYF; DNA: TGTGCCAGCATCTTCAGGGGGTCCACAGGGGAGCAGTATTTT
J: TRBJ2-3; size: NA; D: NA; V: TRBV6-1; CDR3: CAGSQAASTDTQYF; DNA: TGTGCCGGCAGCCAGGCTGCGAGCACAGATACGCAGTACTTT
J: TRBJ2-7; size: NA; D: NA; V: TRBV10-3; CDR3: CATGQTDYEQYF; DNA: TGTGCGACCGGGCAGACTGACTACGAGCAGTACTTC
J: TRBJ2-7; size: medium-sized; D: NA; V: TRBV6-5; CDR3: CASTVGGRRFEQYF; DNA: TGTGCCAGCACCGTCGGGGGCCGCCGTTTTGAGCAGTACTTC
J: TRBJ2-5; size: many; D: NA; V: TRBV15; CDR3: CATSRPWGAQETQYF; DNA: TGTGCCACCAGCAGACCCTGGGGGGCTCAAGAGACCCAGTACTTC
J: TRBJ2-7; size: many; D: NA; V: TRBV6-2/TRBV6-3; CDR3: CASSYEQYF; DNA: TGTGCCAGCAGTTACGAGCAGTACTTC
J: TRBJ2-3; size: NA; D: NA; V: TRBV10-3; CDR3: CVRGLQSGIPGEQYF; DNA: TGTGTCCGCGGCCTCCAGTCTGGAATTCCAGGGGAGCAGTATTTT
J: TRBJ2-1; size: few; D: TRBD1; V: TRBV10-3; CDR3: CAITPGQGHNEQFF; DNA: TGTGCCATCACCCCGGGACAGGGCCACAATGAGCAGTTCTTC
J: TRBJ1-3; size: NA; D: NA; V: TRBV12-5; CDR3: CASGQGTVSGNTIYF; DNA: TGTGCTAGTGGGCAAGGGACGGTCTCTGGAAACACCATATATTTT
J: TRBJ2-3; size: once; D: NA; V: TRBV10-2; CDR3: CASSEARETQYF; DNA: TGCGCCAGCAGTGAGGCGCGAGAGACGCAGTATTTT
J: TRBJ2-5; size: NA; D: NA; V: TRBV12-3/TRBV12-4; CDR3: CAGSFGGAAETQYF; DNA: TGTGCGGGCAGTTTCGGCGGAGCCGCAGAGACCCAGTACTTC